One sample yielded the 6 T cell receptor beta chains listed below, sequenced in a study of cytomegalovirus exposure and HLA in healthy donors. The PCR employed 60 Vbeta primers together with 13 Jbeta primers. The method was immunoSEQ multiplex PCR; TCRdb's version includes in-frame clones alone and lacks a portion of them. The table records over 100,000 clones, approximately 80% of them present only once. The sequenced sample consisted of PBMCs. Receptor source: a woman in her thirties in good health and CMV-seronegative.

This chain connects TRBV5-4 to TRBJ2-1, with D possibly TRBD2 on 5 matching bases. V was cut by 4 bases and J by 7 bases, with 18 bases left in between. The CDR3 runs 15 residues. CDR1 is SGHNT and CDR2 is YYREEE in the germline V gene (reference sequence). CDR3 region: CASSQNYVGGNEQFF. The DNA for the CDR3 is TGTGCCAGCAGCCAGAATTACGTCGGAGGAAATGAGCAGTTCTTC.

The rearrangement links TRBV5-1 to TRBJ2-7; 7 nucleotides match TRBD1. Trimming cost V 0 bases and J 2 bases; bases outside gene matches: 11. Germline V CDR1 and CDR2: SGHRS, YFSETQ. The CDR3 runs 17 residues. CDR3 residues: CASSLGSPGTATYEQYF. The CDR3, as DNA: TGCGCCAGCAGCTTGGGGTCCCCCGGGACAGCCACCTACGAGCAGTACTTC.

This clone occurred a few times. The chain recombines TRBV7-8 with TRBJ1-5, with D hard to call. Trimming cost V 2 bases and J 6 bases, with 17 bases left between them. This CDR3 region has 16 residues. CDR1 and CDR2 (germline): SGHVS, FQNEAQ. CDR3 DNA sequence: TGTGCCAGCAGCTTAACAGAATCGCGAGTCGGTCAGCCCCAGCATTTT. Encoded protein: CASSLTESRVGQPQHF.

The chain is built from TRBV6-1 and TRBJ2-5, with D perhaps matching TRBD2 (6 bases). Germline CDR1 reads MNHNS; CDR2 reads SASEGT. The ends were cut back, 6 bases at V and 3 bases at J, with 11 bases in the middle. The CDR3 is 13 residues long. The CDR3 spells CASSREREETQYF. CDR3 nucleotides: TGTGCCAGCAGCAGAGAGCGGGAAGAGACCCAGTACTTC.

The chain links TRBV6-1 to TRBJ2-3; TRBD1 matches 9 bases. Germline lookup yields CDR1 MNHNS and CDR2 SASEGT. Unmatched junction bases numbered 0, after V lost 1 base and J lost 4 bases. The CDR3 is 14 amino acids. In DNA form, the CDR3 reads TGTGCCAGCAGTGAAGGACAGGGGGCAGATACGCAGTATTTT. It encodes CASSEGQGADTQYF.

The chain uses TRBV15 and TRBJ1-5; no reliable D call. Between the trimmed V and J ends, which lost 7 bases and 5 bases, there was a span of 12 bases. The CDR3 contains 13 residues. The V gene's germline CDR1 is LNHNV and CDR2 YYDKDF (reference sequence). DNA for the CDR3: TGTGCCACCACCTGGGCCGGCGATCAGCCCCAGCATTTT. Amino acid sequence: CATTWAGDQPQHF.